This TCR beta chain originates from a study of blood T cell repertoires in COVID-19. For the study at large: Whether acute or convalescent, the COVID-19 samples came from the United States, Italy and Spain. Nucleic acid was either cDNA or gDNA, and it came from T cells, B-cell-depleted T cells, or PBMCs.

As processed by the authors: Reference gene primer amplification gave estimated nucleated cell counts. The repertoire was sequenced with immunoSEQ multiplex PCR; TCRdb's copy has only in-frame clones and lacks some. V and J calls and clone size are given by that table; D and trimming were obtained from the DNA. The table has approximately 70,000 clones, around 92% seen once. This TCR was recovered from a human donor with active COVID-19. The donor label of this sample is uncertain. What was sequenced was peripheral blood.

The CDR3: CASSKPGSSSYEQYF. The CDR3 DNA reads TGTGCCAGCAGCAAACCCGGGAGCTCGTCGTACGAGCAGTACTTC. The chain uses TRBV5-8 and TRBJ2-7; tentatively, D is TRBD2 (6 bases). This CDR3 is built from 15 residues. CDR1 is SGHTS and CDR2 is YDEGEE in the germline V gene. V lost 4 bases and J lost 4, with 18 bases in between.